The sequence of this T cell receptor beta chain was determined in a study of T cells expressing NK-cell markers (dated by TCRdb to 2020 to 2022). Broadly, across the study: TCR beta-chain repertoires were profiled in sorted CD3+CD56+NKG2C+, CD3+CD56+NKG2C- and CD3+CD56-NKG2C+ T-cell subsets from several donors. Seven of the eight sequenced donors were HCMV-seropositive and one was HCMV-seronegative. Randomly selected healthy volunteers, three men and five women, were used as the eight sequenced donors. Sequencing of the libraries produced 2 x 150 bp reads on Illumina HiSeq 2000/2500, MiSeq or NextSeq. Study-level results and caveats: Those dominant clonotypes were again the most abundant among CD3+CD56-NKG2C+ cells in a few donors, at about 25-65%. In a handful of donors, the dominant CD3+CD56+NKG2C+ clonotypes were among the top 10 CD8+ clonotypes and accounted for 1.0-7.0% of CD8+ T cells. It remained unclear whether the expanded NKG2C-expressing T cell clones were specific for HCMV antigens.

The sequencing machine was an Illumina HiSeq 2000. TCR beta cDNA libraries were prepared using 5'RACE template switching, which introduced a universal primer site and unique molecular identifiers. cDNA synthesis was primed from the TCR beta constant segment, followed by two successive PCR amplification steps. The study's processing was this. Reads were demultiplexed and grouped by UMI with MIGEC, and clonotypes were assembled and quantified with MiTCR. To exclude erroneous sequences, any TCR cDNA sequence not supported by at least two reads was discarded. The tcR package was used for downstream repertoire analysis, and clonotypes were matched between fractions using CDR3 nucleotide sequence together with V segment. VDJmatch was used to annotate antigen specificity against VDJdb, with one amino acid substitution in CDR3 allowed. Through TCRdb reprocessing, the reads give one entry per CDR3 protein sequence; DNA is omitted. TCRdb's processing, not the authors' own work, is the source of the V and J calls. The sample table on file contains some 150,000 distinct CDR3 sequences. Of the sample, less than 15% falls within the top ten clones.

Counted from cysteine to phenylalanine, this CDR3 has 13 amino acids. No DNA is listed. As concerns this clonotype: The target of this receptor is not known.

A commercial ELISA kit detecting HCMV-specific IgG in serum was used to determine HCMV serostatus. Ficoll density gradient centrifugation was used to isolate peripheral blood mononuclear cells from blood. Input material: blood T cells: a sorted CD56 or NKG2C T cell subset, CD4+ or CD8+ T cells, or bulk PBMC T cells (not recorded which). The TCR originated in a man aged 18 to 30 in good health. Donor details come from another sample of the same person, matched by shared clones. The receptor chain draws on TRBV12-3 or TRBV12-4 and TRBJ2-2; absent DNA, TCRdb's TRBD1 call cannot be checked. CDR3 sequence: CAGGQGNTGELFF.